The subject of this entry is one TCR beta chain. 5'RACE primed from the constant segment yielded TCR alpha and TCR beta cDNA libraries bearing sample barcodes and UMIs. A single record per CDR3 protein comes from TCRdb applying MiXCR to the 5' RACE reads. In the table there are roughly 250,000 distinct CDR3 sequences, 15% to 20% of which are singletons. This specimen comes from a study of T-cell memory formation after mild COVID-19. This CDR3 region has 16 residues. Trimming at V came to 5 bases and at J to 3 bases, leaving 11 bases not matched to a gene. From germline, CDR1 is SGHTA and CDR2 FQGNSA. What was sequenced was PBMCs or a T cell subset sorted from them (not recorded which). This sequence joins TRBV7-2 and TRBJ1-1; TRBD1 matches at 8 bases. The TCR comes from a man younger than 35 who had mild COVID-19 (a few samples of this study predate the infection). Cell type and time point are not known. The CDR3, as DNA: TGTGCCAGCAGCCAGATACAGGGGGTGAGGGACACTGAAGCTTTCTTT. As protein: CASSQIQGVRDTEAFF.